These 27 T cell receptor beta chains share one sample of origin, sequenced in a study of technical replicates of blood from a few donors. TCRdb keeps only in-frame clones here, not all; method: immunoSEQ multiplex PCR. The repertoire holds around 70,000 clones, 95% to 97% seen once, with more than 0.25% in the top ten. Sequencing was carried out using T cells isolated from PBMCs. The receptors shown here come from a human donor in good health.

This clone was observed once. The chain recombines TRBV19 with TRBJ1-1; 10 bases align to TRBD1. Germline V gene lookup returns CDR1 LNHDA and CDR2 SQIVND (reference sequence). The CDR3 covers 15 residues. V shed 5 bases, J shed 2 bases, and the junction held 5 bases outside the gene matches. CDR3 residues: CASSAGQGVNTEAFF. The CDR3 nucleotides are TGTGCCAGTAGTGCCGGACAGGGGGTTAACACTGAAGCTTTCTTT. The variable domain in full, with the rest retrieved from reference TRBV19 and TRBJ1-1, is DGGITQSPKYLFRKEGQNVTLSCEQNLNHDAMYWYRQDPGQGLRLIYYSQIVNDFQKGDIAEGYSVSREKKESFPLTVTSAQKNPTAFYLCASSAGQGVNTEAFFGQGTRLTVV.

The rearrangement links TRBV6-1 to TRBJ1-5; the match to TRBD1 covers 7 bases. V gave up 6 bases and J gave up 7 bases; unmatched junction bases: 6. CDR1 and CDR2 from the germline V gene are MNHNS and SASEGT. This CDR3 has 13 amino acids. The CDR3 bases are TGTGCCAGCAGAGACAGGGTAGGACAGCCCCAGCATTTT. It translates to CASRDRVGQPQHF.

J is TRBJ2-2 and V is TRBV6-5; tentative D call: TRBD2 (6 bases). Trimming cost V 6 bases and J 7 bases, with 9 bases left between them. The CDR3 runs to 12 residues. Germline assignment: CDR1 MNHEY and CDR2 SVGAGI. CDR3 sequence: CASSLGGGELFF. In DNA, the CDR3 is TGTGCCAGCAGCCTGGGAGGCGGGGAGCTGTTTTTT.

The V call is TRBV25-1, the J call TRBJ2-2; D possibly corresponds to TRBD2 (6 bases). The CDR3 is 16 residues long. Germline assignment: CDR1 MGHDK and CDR2 SYGVNS. The V and J ends lost 0 bases and 0 bases respectively, with 8 bases between them. CDR3: CASSEYLATNTGELFF. In nucleotides, the CDR3 is TGTGCCAGCAGTGAATATCTAGCGACGAACACCGGGGAGCTGTTTTTT.

The chain uses TRBV25-1 and TRBJ2-7; TRBD1 matches 7 bases. The CDR3 length is 14 residues. The trim removed 2 bases at V and 0 bases at J, leaving 1 base unmatched. CDR1 and CDR2 (germline): MGHDK, SYGVNS. The CDR3 nucleotides read TGTGCCAGCAGTGAACGGGACAGCTCCTACGAGCAGTACTTC. Residues: CASSERDSSYEQYF.

This clone was seen just once. V and J are TRBV27 and TRBJ1-5; D remains unclear. V lost 5 bases and J 0 bases, leaving 11 bases between the germline ends. CDR3 length: 15 residues. CDR1 and CDR2 (germline): MNHEY, SMNVEV (reference sequence). DNA of the CDR3: TGTGCCAGCAGTATCTCCTCAGGTAGCAATCAGCCCCAGCATTTT. Translating gives CASSISSGSNQPQHF.

Concerning this clone: A junction end diverges from the germline sequence, so it may reflect a read error. The chain couples TRBV6-1 to TRBJ2-7; TRBD2 agrees at 8 bases. This CDR3 comprises 15 residues. Germline loops: CDR1 MNHNS, CDR2 SASEGT. This CDR3 is CASTERLARLYEQYF. CDR3 nucleotide sequence: TGTGCCAGCACTGAACGACTAGCGCGTCTTTACGAGCAGTACTTC.

This chain connects TRBV30 to TRBJ2-7; no reliable D call. The CDR3 runs to 12 residues. Trimming removed 0 bases from V and 3 bases from J, with 6 bases in between. Germline CDR1 reads GTSNPN; CDR2 reads SVGIG (reference sequence). DNA for the CDR3: TGTGCCTGGAGTGTACACAGCTACGAGCAGTACTTC. It is translated as CAWSVHSYEQYF. The full variable domain, with the rest looked up from reference TRBV30 and TRBJ2-7, is SQTIHQWPATLVQPVGSPLSLECTVEGTSNPNLYWYRQAAGRGLQLLFYSVGIGQISSEVPQNLSASRPQDRQFILSSKKLLLSDSGFYLCAWSVHSYEQYFGPGTRLTVT.

J is TRBJ2-7 and V is TRBV28; TRBD2 might be the D (6 bases). Germline CDR1 is MDHEN and CDR2 is SYDVKM. The CDR3 loop spans 17 amino acids. The V gene lost 5 bases and the J gene lost 0 bases, with 20 bases spanning the gap. The CDR3 here is CASSPFRGGSGSYEQYF. CDR3 DNA: TGTGCCAGCAGTCCCTTCCGTGGAGGGAGCGGCTCCTACGAGCAGTACTTC.

About this clone itself: Because the CDR3's place on the DNA is in doubt, the DNA is left out and the CDR3 is given as listed by TCRdb. The J gene is TRBJ1-1, the V gene TRBV2. CDR1 and CDR2 (germline): SNHLY, FYNNEI. With termini counted, the CDR3 has 12 amino acids. This chain's CDR3 is CASILGVAEAFF.

The chain links TRBV11-3 to TRBJ1-1; D is unresolved. The V gene lost 5 bases and the J gene lost 1 base, with 8 bases spanning the gap. Per the germline V gene, CDR1 is SGHNT and CDR2 is YENEEA. The CDR3 is 13 residues long. The CDR3: CASSRVGNTEAFF. The CDR3 DNA sequence: TGTGCCAGCAGCCGGGTGGGGAACACTGAAGCTTTCTTT. Full variable domain (remainder filled in from reference TRBV11-3 and TRBJ1-1): EAGVVQSPRYKIIEKKQPVAFWCNPISGHNTLYWYLQNLGQGPELLIRYENEEAVDDSQLPKDRFSAERLKGVDSTLKIQPAELGDSAVYLCASSRVGNTEAFFGQGTRLTVV.

The rearrangement uses TRBV6-5 and TRBJ2-5, with TRBD1 matching over 8 bases. The V and J ends lost 4 bases and 5 bases, in that order; junction bases with no gene match: 6. Germline-derived CDR1 and CDR2 are MNHEY and SVGAGI. This CDR3 has 14 amino acids. The chain's CDR3 is CASSLDRERETQYF. DNA for the CDR3: TGTGCCAGCAGTTTGGACAGGGAAAGGGAGACCCAGTACTTC.

The chain links TRBV7-9 to TRBJ2-4, with 11 bases identical to TRBD2. This CDR3 comprises 18 residues. The germline CDR1 and CDR2 sequences are SEHNR and FQNEAQ (reference sequence). V shed 2 bases, J shed 0 bases, and the junction held 6 bases outside the gene matches. CDR3 in DNA: TGTGCCAGCAGCTTAATTCTAGCGGGAGGTCTAGCCAAAAACATTCAGTACTTC. This encodes CASSLILAGGLAKNIQYF.

The chain joins TRBV28 to TRBJ1-1; 7 nucleotides agree with TRBD1. The CDR3 is 15 residues long. The V and J ends lost 5 bases and 1 base, in that order; junction bases with no gene match: 7. Germline lookup yields CDR1 MDHEN and CDR2 SYDVKM. DNA of the CDR3: TGTGCCAGCAGTAAGGGGGCCGCGGGGAACACTGAAGCTTTCTTT. Amino acids: CASSKGAAGNTEAFF.

The chain recombines TRBV6-1 with TRBJ1-2; D is unclear. CDR1 MNHNS and CDR2 SASEGT come from the germline V gene. The CDR3 is made up of 12 amino acids. The V and J ends lost 7 bases and 2 bases respectively, with 8 bases between them. The CDR3 coding sequence is TGTGCCAGCATTCCCAGGAACTATGGCTACACCTTC. Protein sequence: CASIPRNYGYTF.

The chain carries TRBV27 and TRBJ1-5, with a tentative D call TRBD1 (5 bases). CDR1 is MNHEY, CDR2 SMNVEV, per germline (reference sequence). V dropped 2 bases and J dropped 4 bases, with 12 bases sitting between them. This CDR3 spans 15 amino acids. The CDR3 loop is CASSLLGQVNQPQHF. In nucleotides, the CDR3 is TGTGCCAGCAGTTTACTGGGGCAGGTAAATCAGCCCCAGCATTTT.

The genes are TRBV4-3 and TRBJ1-2; the D is unclear. V lost 1 base, J lost 11 bases, and 8 bases lay in between. The CDR3 extends over 11 amino acids. Germline assignment: CDR1 LGHNA and CDR2 YSLEER. The CDR3 here is CASSQGSIYTF. The CDR3, as DNA: TGCGCCAGCAGCCAAGGTAGTATTTACACCTTC.

This chain links TRBV28 with TRBJ2-7, with D possibly TRBD1 on 6 matching bases. The V and J ends lost 5 bases and 3 bases respectively, with 11 bases between them. CDR3 size: 13 residues. In germline, CDR1 is MDHEN, CDR2 SYDVKM. The CDR3 loop reads CASSPPDSYEQYF. The CDR3 nucleotides read TGTGCCAGCAGTCCCCCGGACAGCTACGAGCAGTACTTC. The full variable domain, rest sourced from reference TRBV28 and TRBJ2-7, is DVKVTQSSRYLVKRTGEKVFLECVQDMDHENMFWYRQDPGLGLRLIYFSYDVKMKEKGDIPEGYSVSREKKERFSLILESASTNQTSMYLCASSPPDSYEQYFGPGTRLTVT.

V gene TRBV19 combines with J gene TRBJ2-1; D is possibly TRBD1 (5 bases). CDR1 LNHDA and CDR2 SQIVND come from the germline V gene (reference sequence). Trimming removed 5 bases at V and 8 bases at J, with 7 bases between. CDR3 size: 11 residues. CDR3 sequence: CASSSGHEQFF. The CDR3 DNA is TGTGCCAGTAGTTCAGGGCATGAGCAGTTCTTC.

CDR3 loop: CASSPETGGAFF. The CDR3 DNA reads TGTGCCAGCTCACCCGAGACAGGGGGGGCTTTCTTT. The V call is TRBV18, the J call TRBJ1-1, with 9 positions matching TRBD1. This CDR3 has 12 amino acids. Germline CDR1 reads KGHSH; CDR2 reads LQKENI. Trimming at V came to 3 bases and at J to 11 bases, leaving 4 bases not matched to a gene.

The chain employs TRBV4-1 and TRBJ2-7, with 7 bases identical to TRBD2. Germline loops: CDR1 MGHRA, CDR2 YSYEKL. The V gene end was trimmed by 1 base and the J gene end by 4 bases; junction bases not matched to a gene: 7. The CDR3 has 15 residues. CDR3 nucleotides: TGCGCCAGCAGCCAAGGAAGCGGGGCTTTATACGAGCAGTACTTC. It specifies CASSQGSGALYEQYF.

This chain connects TRBV7-8 to TRBJ1-2, with D possibly matching TRBD1 (6 bases). CDR1 is SGHVS, CDR2 FQNEAQ, per germline. The CDR3 has 14 residues. The V gene lost 4 bases and the J gene lost 4 bases, with 13 bases spanning the gap. The CDR3 DNA follows: TGTGCCAGCAGCTCTAGCAACAGGGTCTATGGCTACACCTTC. It translates to CASSSSNRVYGYTF. The whole variable domain, remainder taken from reference TRBV7-8 and TRBJ1-2, is GAGVSQSPRYKVAKRGQDVALRCDPISGHVSLFWYQQALGQGPEFLTYFQNEAQLDKSGLPSDRFFAERPEGSVSTLKIQRTQQEDSAVYLCASSSSNRVYGYTFGSGTRLTVV.

V and J are TRBV11-2 and TRBJ1-1; the D is unclear. CDR1 is SGHAT and CDR2 is FQNNGV in the germline V gene. The CDR3 spans 12 residues. V shed 7 bases and J shed 0 bases, with 6 bases lying between them. In DNA, the CDR3 is TGTGCCAGCACCGACATGAACACTGAAGCTTTCTTT. Its translation: CASTDMNTEAFF.

The chain couples TRBV19 to TRBJ1-4; TRBD1 is a possible D gene (6 bases). Germline lookup yields CDR1 LNHDA and CDR2 SQIVND (reference sequence). The CDR3 is 13 amino acids. V lost 6 bases, J lost 7 bases, and 12 bases lay in between. CDR3 in amino acids: CASRGAPGEKLFF. As DNA, the CDR3 is TGTGCCAGTAGGGGGGCGCCGGGTGAAAAACTGTTTTTT.

This chain uses TRBV30 with TRBJ1-1; D uncertain. Trimming stripped 7 bases from V and 2 bases from J, with 8 bases between. Germline lookup yields CDR1 GTSNPN and CDR2 SVGIG (reference sequence). The CDR3 has 11 residues. This CDR3 reads CASVLNTEAFF. In nucleotides, the CDR3 is TGTGCCTCAGTTTTAAACACTGAAGCTTTCTTT.

The V gene is TRBV9, the J gene TRBJ2-5; 13 positions match TRBD2. J was trimmed by 4 bases and V by 3 bases; bases with no gene match: 0. Per germline, CDR1 SGDLS and CDR2 YYNGEE. The CDR3 loop spans 14 amino acids. The CDR3 DNA follows: TGTGCCAGCAGCGGGACTAGCGGGGGAGAGACCCAGTACTTC. It translates to CASSGTSGGETQYF.

The chain links TRBV28 to TRBJ2-1; 7 nucleotides match TRBD2. The ends lost 3 bases at V and 1 base at J; junction bases unmatched: 6. CDR3 length equals 16 residues. Germline V gives CDR1 MDHEN, CDR2 SYDVKM. CDR3 residues: CASSFHTSASYNEQFF. The CDR3 DNA follows: TGTGCCAGCAGTTTCCATACTAGCGCTTCCTACAATGAGCAGTTCTTC.